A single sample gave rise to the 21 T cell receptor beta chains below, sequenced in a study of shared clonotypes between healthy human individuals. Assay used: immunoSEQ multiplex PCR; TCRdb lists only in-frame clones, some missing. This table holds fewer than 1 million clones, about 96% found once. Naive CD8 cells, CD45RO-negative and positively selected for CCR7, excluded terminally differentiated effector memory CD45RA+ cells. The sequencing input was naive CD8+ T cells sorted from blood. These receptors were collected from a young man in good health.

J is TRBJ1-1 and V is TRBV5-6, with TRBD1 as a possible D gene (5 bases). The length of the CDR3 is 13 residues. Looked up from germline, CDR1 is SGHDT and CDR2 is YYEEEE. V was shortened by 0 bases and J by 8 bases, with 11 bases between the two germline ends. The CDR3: CASSLGQLTEAFF. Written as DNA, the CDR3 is TGTGCCAGCAGCTTGGGACAGCTAACCGAAGCTTTCTTT.

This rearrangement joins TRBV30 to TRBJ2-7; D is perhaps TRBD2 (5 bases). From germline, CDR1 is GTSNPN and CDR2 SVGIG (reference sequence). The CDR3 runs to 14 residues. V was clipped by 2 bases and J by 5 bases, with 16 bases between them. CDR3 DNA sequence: TGTGCCTGGAGTTCTGGGGAGATGGGTCACGAGCAGTACTTC. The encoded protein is CAWSSGEMGHEQYF.

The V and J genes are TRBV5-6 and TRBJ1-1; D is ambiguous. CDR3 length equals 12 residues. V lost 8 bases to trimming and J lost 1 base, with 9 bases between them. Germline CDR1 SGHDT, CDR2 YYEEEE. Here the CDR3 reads CASLWGNTEAFF. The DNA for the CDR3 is TGTGCCAGTCTATGGGGGAACACTGAAGCTTTCTTT.

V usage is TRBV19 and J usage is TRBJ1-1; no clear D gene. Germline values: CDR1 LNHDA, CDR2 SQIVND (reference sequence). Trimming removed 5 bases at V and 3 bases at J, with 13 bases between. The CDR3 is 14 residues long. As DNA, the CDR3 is TGTGCCAGTAGTCTACACTCTTCGGACACTGAAGCTTTCTTT. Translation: CASSLHSSDTEAFF.

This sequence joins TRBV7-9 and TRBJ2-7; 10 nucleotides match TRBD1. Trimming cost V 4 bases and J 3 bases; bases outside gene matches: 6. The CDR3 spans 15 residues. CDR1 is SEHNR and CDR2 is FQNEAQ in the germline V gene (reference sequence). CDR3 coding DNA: TGTGCCAGCAGCTCCACCGGGACAGGGGACTACGAGCAGTACTTC. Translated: CASSSTGTGDYEQYF.

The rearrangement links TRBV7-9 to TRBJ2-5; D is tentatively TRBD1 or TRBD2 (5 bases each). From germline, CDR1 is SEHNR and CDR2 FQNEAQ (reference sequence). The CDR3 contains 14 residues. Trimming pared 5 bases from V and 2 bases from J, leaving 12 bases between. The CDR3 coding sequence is TGTGCCAGCAGCCCCCCAGGGAGACAAGAGACCCAGTACTTC. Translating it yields CASSPPGRQETQYF.

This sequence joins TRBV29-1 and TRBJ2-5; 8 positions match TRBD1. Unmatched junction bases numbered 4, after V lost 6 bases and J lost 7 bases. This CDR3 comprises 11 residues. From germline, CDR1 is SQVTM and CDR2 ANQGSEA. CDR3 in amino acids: CSVGQGSTQYF. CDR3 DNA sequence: TGCAGCGTCGGACAGGGTTCGACCCAGTACTTC.

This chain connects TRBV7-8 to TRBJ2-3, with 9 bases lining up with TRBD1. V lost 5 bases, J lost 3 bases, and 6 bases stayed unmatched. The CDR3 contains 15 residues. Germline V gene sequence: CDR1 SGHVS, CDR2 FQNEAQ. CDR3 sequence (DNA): TGTGCCAGCAGCCCCGGGACAGGGCGAACAGATACGCAGTATTTT. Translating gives CASSPGTGRTDTQYF.

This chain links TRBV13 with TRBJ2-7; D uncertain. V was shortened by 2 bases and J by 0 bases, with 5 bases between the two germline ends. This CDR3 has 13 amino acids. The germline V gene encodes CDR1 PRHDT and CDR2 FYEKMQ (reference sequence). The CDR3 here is CASSLLSSYEQYF. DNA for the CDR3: TGTGCCAGCAGCTTACTAAGCTCCTACGAGCAGTACTTC.

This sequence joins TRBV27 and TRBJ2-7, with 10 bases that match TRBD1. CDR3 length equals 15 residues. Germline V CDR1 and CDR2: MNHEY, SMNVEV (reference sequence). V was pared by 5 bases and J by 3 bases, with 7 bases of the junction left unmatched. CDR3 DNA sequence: TGTGCCAGCAGTCAGACGACAGGGGGCTACTACGAGCAGTACTTC. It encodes CASSQTTGGYYEQYF.

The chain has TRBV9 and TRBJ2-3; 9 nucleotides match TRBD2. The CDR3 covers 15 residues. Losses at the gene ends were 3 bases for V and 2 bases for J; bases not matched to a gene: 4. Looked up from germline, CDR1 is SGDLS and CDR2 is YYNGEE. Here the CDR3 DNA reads TGTGCCAGCAGCGGGACTAGCGCTCCCACAGATACGCAGTATTTT. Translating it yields CASSGTSAPTDTQYF.

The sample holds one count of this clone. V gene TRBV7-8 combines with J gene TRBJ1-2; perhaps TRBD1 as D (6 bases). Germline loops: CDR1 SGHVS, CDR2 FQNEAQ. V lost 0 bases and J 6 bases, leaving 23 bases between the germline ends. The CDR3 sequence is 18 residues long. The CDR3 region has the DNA TGTGCCAGCAGCTTAGCGCTTGGGGGGCCTGAACTGCCCAATGGCTACACCTTC. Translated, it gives CASSLALGGPELPNGYTF.

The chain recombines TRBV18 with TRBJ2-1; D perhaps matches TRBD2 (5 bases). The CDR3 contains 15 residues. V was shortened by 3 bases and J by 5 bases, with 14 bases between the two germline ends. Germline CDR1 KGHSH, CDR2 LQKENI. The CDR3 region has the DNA TGTGCCAGCTCACCCCTGGCGGGTTCACACAATGAGCAGTTCTTC. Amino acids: CASSPLAGSHNEQFF.

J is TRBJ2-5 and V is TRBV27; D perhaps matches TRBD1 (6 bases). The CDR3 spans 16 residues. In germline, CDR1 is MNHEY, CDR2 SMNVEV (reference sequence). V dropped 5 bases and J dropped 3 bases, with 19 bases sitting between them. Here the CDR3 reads CASSGGFGIVKETQYF. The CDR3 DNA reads TGTGCCAGCAGTGGGGGCTTTGGGATTGTAAAAGAGACCCAGTACTTC.

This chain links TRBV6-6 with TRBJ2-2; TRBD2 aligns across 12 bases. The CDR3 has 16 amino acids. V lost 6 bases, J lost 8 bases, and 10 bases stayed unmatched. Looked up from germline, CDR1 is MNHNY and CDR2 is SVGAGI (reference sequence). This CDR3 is CASSLAGGPSKGELFF. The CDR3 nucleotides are TGTGCCAGCAGCCTAGCGGGAGGGCCCTCCAAGGGGGAGCTGTTTTTT.

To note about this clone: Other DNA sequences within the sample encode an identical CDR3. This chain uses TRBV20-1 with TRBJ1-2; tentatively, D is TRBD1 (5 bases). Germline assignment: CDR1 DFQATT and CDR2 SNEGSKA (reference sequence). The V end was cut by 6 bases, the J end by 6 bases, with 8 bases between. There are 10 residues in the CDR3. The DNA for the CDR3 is TGCAGTGCCAGGGAGAATGGCTACACCTTC. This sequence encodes CSARENGYTF.

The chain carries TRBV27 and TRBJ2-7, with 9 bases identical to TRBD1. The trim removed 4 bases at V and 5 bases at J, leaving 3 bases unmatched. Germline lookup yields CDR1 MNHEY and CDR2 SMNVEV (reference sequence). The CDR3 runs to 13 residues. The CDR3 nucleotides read TGTGCCAGCAGTTCGGGGACAGGGAACGAGCAGTACTTC. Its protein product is CASSSGTGNEQYF.

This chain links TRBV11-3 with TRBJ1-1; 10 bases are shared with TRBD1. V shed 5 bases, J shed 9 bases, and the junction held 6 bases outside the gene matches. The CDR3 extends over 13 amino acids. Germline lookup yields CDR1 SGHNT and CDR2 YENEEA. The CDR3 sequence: CASSPGQGEKAFF. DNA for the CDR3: TGTGCCAGCAGCCCTGGACAGGGGGAGAAAGCTTTCTTT.

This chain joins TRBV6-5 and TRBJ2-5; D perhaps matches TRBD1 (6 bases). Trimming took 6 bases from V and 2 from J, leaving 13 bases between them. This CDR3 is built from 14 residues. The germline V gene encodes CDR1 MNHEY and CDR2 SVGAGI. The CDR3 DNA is TGTGCCAGCAGGTCCGGACAGATACAAGAGACCCAGTACTTC. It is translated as CASRSGQIQETQYF.

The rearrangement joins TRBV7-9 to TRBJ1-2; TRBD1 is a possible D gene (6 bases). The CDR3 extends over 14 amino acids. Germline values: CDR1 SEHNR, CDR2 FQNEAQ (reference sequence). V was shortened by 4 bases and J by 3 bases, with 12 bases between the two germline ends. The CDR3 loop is CASSWAGTYYGYTF. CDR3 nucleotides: TGTGCCAGCAGCTGGGCAGGGACATACTATGGCTACACCTTC.

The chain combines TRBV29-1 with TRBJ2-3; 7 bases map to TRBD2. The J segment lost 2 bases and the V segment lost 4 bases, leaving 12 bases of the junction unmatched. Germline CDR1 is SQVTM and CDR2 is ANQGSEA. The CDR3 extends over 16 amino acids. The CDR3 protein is CSVVGRERQSTDTQYF. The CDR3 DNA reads TGCAGCGTTGTAGGGCGGGAGCGTCAGTCCACAGATACGCAGTATTTT.